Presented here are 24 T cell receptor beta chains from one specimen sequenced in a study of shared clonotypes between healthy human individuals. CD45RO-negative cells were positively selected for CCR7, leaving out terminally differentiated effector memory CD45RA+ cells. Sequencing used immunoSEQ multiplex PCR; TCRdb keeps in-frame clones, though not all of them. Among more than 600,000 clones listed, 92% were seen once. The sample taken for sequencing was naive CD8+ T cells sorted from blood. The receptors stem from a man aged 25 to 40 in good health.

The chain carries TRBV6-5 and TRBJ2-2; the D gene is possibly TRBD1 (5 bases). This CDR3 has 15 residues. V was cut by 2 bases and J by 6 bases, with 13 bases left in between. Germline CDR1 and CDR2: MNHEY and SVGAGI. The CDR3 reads CASSYQQGLPGELFF. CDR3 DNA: TGTGCCAGCAGTTACCAGCAGGGTCTCCCCGGGGAGCTGTTTTTT.

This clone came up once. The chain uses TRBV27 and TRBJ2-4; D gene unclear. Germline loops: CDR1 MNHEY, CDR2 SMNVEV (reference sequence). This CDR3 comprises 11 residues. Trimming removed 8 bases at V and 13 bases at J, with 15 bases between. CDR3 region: CASGPERKQYF. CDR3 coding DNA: TGTGCCAGCGGTCCGGAACGAAAACAGTACTTC.

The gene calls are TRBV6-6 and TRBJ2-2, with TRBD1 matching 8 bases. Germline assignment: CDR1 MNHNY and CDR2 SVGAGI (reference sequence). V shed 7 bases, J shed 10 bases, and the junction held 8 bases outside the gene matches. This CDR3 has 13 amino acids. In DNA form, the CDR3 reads TGTGCCAGCACCCCGCAGGGGGCGGAGGAGCTGTTTTTT. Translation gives CASTPQGAEELFF.

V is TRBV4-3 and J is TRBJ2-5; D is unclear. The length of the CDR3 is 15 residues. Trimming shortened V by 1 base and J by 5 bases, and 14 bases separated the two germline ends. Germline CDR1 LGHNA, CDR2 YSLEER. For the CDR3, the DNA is TGCGCCAGCAGCCAAGTTTCCGGCGTACCGGAGACCCAGTACTTC. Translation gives CASSQVSGVPETQYF.

In DNA, the CDR3 is TGTGCCAGCAGTTGGGGGGGGCTCTCCTACGAGCAGTACTTC. Residues: CASSWGGLSYEQYF. The chain couples TRBV27 to TRBJ2-7; D may be TRBD2 (7 bases). The CDR3 is 14 residues long. The germline V gene has CDR1 MNHEY and CDR2 SMNVEV (reference sequence). Trimming left V 4 bases short and J 0 bases short, with 10 bases between.

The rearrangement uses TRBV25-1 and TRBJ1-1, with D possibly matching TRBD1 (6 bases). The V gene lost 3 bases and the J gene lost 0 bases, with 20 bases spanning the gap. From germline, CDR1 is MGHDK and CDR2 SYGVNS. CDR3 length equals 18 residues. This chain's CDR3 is CASSEEIWTDPMNTEAFF. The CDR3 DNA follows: TGTGCCAGCAGTGAGGAGATATGGACAGACCCTATGAACACTGAAGCTTTCTTT.

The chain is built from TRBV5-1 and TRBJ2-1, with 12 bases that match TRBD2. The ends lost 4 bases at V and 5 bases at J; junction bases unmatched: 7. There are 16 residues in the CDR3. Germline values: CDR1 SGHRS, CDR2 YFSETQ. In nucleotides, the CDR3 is TGCGCCAGCAGCAATAGACTAGCGGGAGACCACAATGAGCAGTTCTTC. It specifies CASSNRLAGDHNEQFF. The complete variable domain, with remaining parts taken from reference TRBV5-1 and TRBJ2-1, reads KAGVTQTPRYLIKTRGQQVTLSCSPISGHRSVSWYQQTPGQGLQFLFEYFSETQRNKGNFPGRFSGRQFSNSRSEMNVSTLELGDSALYLCASSNRLAGDHNEQFFGPGTRLTVL.

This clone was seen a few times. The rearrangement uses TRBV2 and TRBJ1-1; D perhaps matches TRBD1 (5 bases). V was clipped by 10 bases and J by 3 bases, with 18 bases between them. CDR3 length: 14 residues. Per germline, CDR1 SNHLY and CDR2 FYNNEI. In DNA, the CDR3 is TGTGCCACCGCCGGAGGGGACCTCGACACTGAAGCTTTCTTT. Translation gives CATAGGDLDTEAFF.

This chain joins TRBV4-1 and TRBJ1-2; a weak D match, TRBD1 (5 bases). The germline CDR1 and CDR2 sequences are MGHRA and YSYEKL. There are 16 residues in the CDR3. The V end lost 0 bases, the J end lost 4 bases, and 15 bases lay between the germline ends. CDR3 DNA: TGCGCCAGCAGCCAAGAGGATTCCCTCGGGGCCTATGGCTACACCTTC. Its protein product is CASSQEDSLGAYGYTF.

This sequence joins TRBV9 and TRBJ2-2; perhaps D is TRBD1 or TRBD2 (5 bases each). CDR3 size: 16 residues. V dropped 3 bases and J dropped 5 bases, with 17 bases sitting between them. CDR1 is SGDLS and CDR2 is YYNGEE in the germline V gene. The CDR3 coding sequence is TGTGCCAGCAGCGGCCGGGACCCCCGAGTAACCGGGGAGCTGTTTTTT. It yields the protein CASSGRDPRVTGELFF.

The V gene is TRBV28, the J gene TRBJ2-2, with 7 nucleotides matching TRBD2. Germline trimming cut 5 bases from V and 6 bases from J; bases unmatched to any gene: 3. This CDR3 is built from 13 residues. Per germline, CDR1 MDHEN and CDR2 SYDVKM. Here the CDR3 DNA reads TGTGCCAGCAGTGGTGGGAGGGCCGGGGAGCTGTTTTTT. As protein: CASSGGRAGELFF.

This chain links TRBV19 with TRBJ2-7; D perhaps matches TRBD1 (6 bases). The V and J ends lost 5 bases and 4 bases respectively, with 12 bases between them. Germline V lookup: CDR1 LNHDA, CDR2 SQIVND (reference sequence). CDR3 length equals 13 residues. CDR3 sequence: CASSGEQGYEQYF. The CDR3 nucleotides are TGTGCCAGTAGTGGGGAACAGGGATACGAGCAGTACTTC.

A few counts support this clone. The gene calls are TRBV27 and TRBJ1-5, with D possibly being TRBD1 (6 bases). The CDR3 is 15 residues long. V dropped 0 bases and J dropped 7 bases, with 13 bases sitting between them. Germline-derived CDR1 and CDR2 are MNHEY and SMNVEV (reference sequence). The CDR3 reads CASSLSVGAPQPQHF. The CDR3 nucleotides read TGTGCCAGCAGTTTATCAGTGGGGGCTCCGCAGCCCCAGCATTTT.

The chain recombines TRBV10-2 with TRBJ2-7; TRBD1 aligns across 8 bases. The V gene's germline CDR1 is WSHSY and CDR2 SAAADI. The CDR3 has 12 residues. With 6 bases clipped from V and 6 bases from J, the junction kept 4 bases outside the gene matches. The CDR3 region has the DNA TGCGCCAGCAGCCAGGACAGGGCCGAGCAGTACTTC. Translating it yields CASSQDRAEQYF.

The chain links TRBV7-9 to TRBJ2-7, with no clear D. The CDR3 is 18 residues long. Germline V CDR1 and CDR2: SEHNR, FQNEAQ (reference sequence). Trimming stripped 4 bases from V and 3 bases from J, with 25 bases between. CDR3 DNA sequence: TGTGCCAGCAGCTCTACCGACCTTGGCGGAAATAAATTCTACGAGCAGTACTTC. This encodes CASSSTDLGGNKFYEQYF.

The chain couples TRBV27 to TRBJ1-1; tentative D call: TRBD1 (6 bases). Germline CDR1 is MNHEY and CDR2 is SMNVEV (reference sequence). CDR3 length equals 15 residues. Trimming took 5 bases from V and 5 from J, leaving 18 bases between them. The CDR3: CASSHIRDTATEAFF. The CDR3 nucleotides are TGTGCCAGCAGTCATATCCGGGACACCGCAACTGAAGCTTTCTTT.

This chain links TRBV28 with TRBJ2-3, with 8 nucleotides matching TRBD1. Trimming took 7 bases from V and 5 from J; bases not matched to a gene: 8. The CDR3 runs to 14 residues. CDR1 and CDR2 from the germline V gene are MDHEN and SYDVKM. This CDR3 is CASIPRGLGDTQYF. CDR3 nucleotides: TGTGCCAGCATCCCCAGGGGGCTGGGAGATACGCAGTATTTT.

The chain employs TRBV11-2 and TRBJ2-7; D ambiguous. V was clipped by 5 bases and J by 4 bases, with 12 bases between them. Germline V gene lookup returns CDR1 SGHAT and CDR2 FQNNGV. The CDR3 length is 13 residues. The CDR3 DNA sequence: TGTGCCAGCAGCCTCCTCTTTGGTTACGAGCAGTACTTC. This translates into CASSLLFGYEQYF.

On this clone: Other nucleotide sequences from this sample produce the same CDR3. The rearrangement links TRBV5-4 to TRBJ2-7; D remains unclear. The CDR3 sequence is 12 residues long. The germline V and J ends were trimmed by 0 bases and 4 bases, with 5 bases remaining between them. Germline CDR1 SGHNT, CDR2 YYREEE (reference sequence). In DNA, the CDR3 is TGTGCCAGCAGCTTGGGGGGTTACGAGCAGTACTTC. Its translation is CASSLGGYEQYF. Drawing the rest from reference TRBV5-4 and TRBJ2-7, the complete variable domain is ETGVTQSPTHLIKTRGQQVTLRCSSQSGHNTVSWYQQALGQGPQFIFQYYREEENGRGNFPPRFSGLQFPNYSSELNVNALELDDSALYLCASSLGGYEQYFGPGTRLTVT.

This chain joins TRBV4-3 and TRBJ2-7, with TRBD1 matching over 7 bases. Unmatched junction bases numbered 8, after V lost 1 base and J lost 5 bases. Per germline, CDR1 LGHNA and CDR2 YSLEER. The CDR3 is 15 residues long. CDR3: CASSQAGRGMDEQYF. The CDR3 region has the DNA TGCGCCAGCAGCCAAGCCGGCAGGGGGATGGACGAGCAGTACTTC.

For the CDR3, the DNA is TGTGCCAGCCGACAGGGGCCAGAGCAGTACTTC. Protein product: CASRQGPEQYF. The chain combines TRBV6-1 with TRBJ2-7; 8 positions agree with TRBD1. CDR3 length: 11 residues. V trimming: 8 bases; J trimming: 7 bases; junction bases outside the gene matches: 4. Germline lookup yields CDR1 MNHNS and CDR2 SASEGT.

The CDR3 region is CASSQAEPGGLDTIYF. CDR3 DNA: TGCGCCAGCAGCCAAGCGGAGCCAGGGGGGTTGGACACCATATATTTT. The gene calls are TRBV4-3 and TRBJ1-3, with 7 nucleotides matching TRBD1. Germline CDR1 reads LGHNA; CDR2 reads YSLEER. The junction had 11 bases not matched to a gene; V was cut back by 1 base and J by 8 bases. The CDR3 totals 16 residues.

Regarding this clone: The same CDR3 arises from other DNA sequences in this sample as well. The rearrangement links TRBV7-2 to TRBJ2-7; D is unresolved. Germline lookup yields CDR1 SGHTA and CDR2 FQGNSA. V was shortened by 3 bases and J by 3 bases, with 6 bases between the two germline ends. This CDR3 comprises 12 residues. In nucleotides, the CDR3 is TGTGCCAGCAGCTTGAATAGCTACGAGCAGTACTTC. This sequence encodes CASSLNSYEQYF.

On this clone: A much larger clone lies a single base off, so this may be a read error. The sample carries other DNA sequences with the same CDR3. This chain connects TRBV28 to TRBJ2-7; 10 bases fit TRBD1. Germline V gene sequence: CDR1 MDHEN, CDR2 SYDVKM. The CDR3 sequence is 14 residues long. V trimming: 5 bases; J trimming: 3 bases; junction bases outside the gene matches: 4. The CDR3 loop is CASSPRTGGYEQYF. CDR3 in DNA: TGTGCCAGCAGTCCCCGGACAGGGGGCTACGAGCAGTACTTC.